This T cell receptor (beta chain) was captured in a study of lymphopenia after photon versus proton radiotherapy. Study results and limitations: Oligoclonal CD8+ Temra expansion after nadir drove photon patients' diversity drop. Survival link was tested only in deceased patients; proton benefit remains a possibility.

Details on this clone: Antigen: not known.

Profiled with immunoSEQ multiplex PCR; TCRdb holds only in-frame clones, not every one. The data contain 75,000 or so clones, more than 70% of them singletons. This CDR3 has 18 residues. Germline assignment: CDR1 SGHNT and CDR2 YENEEA. V dropped 5 bases and J dropped 2; count of bases not matched to a gene: 15. This chain joins TRBV11-3 and TRBJ2-7, with 10 bases fitting TRBD1. The receptor comes from a man in his sixties with pancreatic cancer. This sample comprised peripheral blood, obtained from a patient treated with proton-based radiotherapy. The CDR3 loop is CASSQYGPGTGDPYEQYF. Here the CDR3 DNA reads TGTGCCAGCAGCCAGTATGGCCCCGGGACAGGGGATCCCTACGAGCAGTACTTC.